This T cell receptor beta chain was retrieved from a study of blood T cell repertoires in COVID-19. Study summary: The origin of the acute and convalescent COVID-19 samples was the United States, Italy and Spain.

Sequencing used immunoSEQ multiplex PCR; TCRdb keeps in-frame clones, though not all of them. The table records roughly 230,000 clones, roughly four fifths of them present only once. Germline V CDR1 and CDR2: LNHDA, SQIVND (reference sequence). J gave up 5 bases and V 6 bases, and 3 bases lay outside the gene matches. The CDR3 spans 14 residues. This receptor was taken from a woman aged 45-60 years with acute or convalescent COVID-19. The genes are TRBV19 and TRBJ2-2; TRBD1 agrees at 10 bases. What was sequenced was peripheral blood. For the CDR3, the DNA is TGTGCCAGTAGCGGGACAGGGGTTACCGGGGAGCTGTTTTTT. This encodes CASSGTGVTGELFF.